The rows below give T cell receptor beta chains drawn from one sample of a study of shared clonotypes between healthy human individuals. Using immunoSEQ multiplex PCR, the repertoire was profiled, and TCRdb retains in-frame clones only, with some absent. This table holds roughly 2.5 million clones, more than 80% found once. Material for sequencing was naive CD4+ T cells sorted from blood. These receptors came from a man between 18 and 29 years old in good health. Both conserved end residues are part of each CDR3. D genes are given only for firm matches. Clone size appears in some rows only: once, few, many, or a class for an expanded clone.

J: TRBJ2-1
V: TRBV5-4
size: -
D: TRBD2
DNA: TGTGCCAGCAGCGCCGGACTAGCGGAGGGGTATGAGCAGTTCTTC
CDR3: CASSAGLAEGYEQFF

J: TRBJ2-5
V: TRBV4-1
size: -
D: TRBD1
DNA: TGCGCCAGCAGCCAAGATTCAGGACAGGGGGCCAAGACCCAGTACTTC
CDR3: CASSQDSGQGAKTQYF

J: TRBJ2-1
V: TRBV5-4
size: -
D: -
DNA: TGTGCCAGCAGCTCAACCGGGGGATACTCCTACAATGAGCAGTTCTTC
CDR3: CASSSTGGYSYNEQFF

J: TRBJ2-3
V: TRBV15
size: once
D: TRBD1
DNA: TGTGCCACCAGCACTAAACAGGGGGTTCTGCCAGATACGCAGTATTTT
CDR3: CATSTKQGVLPDTQYF

J: TRBJ2-1
V: TRBV28
size: -
D: -
DNA: TGTGCCAGCAGACATCGGGAGAGCTCCTACAATGAGCAGTTCTTC
CDR3: CASRHRESSYNEQFF

J: TRBJ2-1
V: TRBV18
size: -
D: TRBD2
DNA: TGTGCCAGCTCGTCCGGGGCGGGAGGAGTGAATGAGCAGTTCTTC
CDR3: CASSSGAGGVNEQFF

J: TRBJ2-3
V: TRBV4-3
size: -
D: TRBD1
DNA: TGCGCCAGCAGCACCGGACAGGGGGCTGCAGATACGCAGTATTTT
CDR3: CASSTGQGAADTQYF

J: TRBJ2-3
V: TRBV5-1
size: -
D: -
DNA: TGCGCCAGCAGCCCGCAGGGCGGCCGCACAGATACGCAGTATTTT
CDR3: CASSPQGGRTDTQYF

J: TRBJ2-7
V: TRBV7-2
size: -
D: -
DNA: TGTGCCAGCAGCTTAAATGGCTTTCTCGAGCAGTACTTC
CDR3: CASSLNGFLEQYF

J: TRBJ1-1
V: TRBV11-2
size: -
D: -
DNA: TGTGCCAGCAGCTTATGGAACACTGAAGCTTTCTTT
CDR3: CASSLWNTEAFF

J: TRBJ2-1
V: TRBV5-1
size: -
D: -
DNA: TGCGCCAGCAGCCGCCCTTACAATGAGCAGTTCTTC
CDR3: CASSRPYNEQFF

J: TRBJ2-1
V: TRBV27
size: -
D: TRBD1
DNA: TGTGCCAGCAGTTTATGGGGGACAGGGCGCAACAATGAGCAGTTCTTC
CDR3: CASSLWGTGRNNEQFF

J: TRBJ1-5
V: TRBV28
size: -
D: TRBD1
DNA: TGTGCCAGCAGCCGACAGGGACCTTTCAATCAGCCCCAGCATTTT
CDR3: CASSRQGPFNQPQHF

J: TRBJ2-7
V: TRBV6-5
size: -
D: TRBD2
DNA: TGTGCCAGCAGGAGAGCGGGAGGGCTCTACGAGCAGTACTTC
CDR3: CASRRAGGLYEQYF

J: TRBJ1-5
V: TRBV19
size: -
D: -
DNA: TGTGCCAGTAACCCACGGGAGGGATTCAATCAGCCCCAGCATTTT
CDR3: CASNPREGFNQPQHF

J: TRBJ2-2
V: TRBV6-1
size: -
D: -
DNA: TGTGCCAGCAGTGAGAGAAGGTTTACCGGGGAGCTGTTTTTT
CDR3: CASSERRFTGELFF

J: TRBJ2-3
V: TRBV28
size: -
D: -
DNA: TGTGCCAGCAGTTTTGTGGGAACTTCTTTGGCAGATACGCAGTATTTT
CDR3: CASSFVGTSLADTQYF

J: TRBJ1-2
V: TRBV18
size: -
D: -
DNA: TGTGCCAGCTCACCAGGGACAAATGGTTATGGCTACACCTTC
CDR3: CASSPGTNGYGYTF

J: TRBJ2-2
V: TRBV10-3
size: few
D: -
DNA: TGTGCCATCAGTGTTTCAGGGCTACCCGGGGAGCTGTTTTTT
CDR3: CAISVSGLPGELFF

J: TRBJ1-4
V: TRBV4-1
size: -
D: -
DNA: TGCGCCAGCAGCCCAACAGGGTGGGCTAATGAAAAACTGTTTTTT
CDR3: CASSPTGWANEKLFF

J: TRBJ2-7
V: TRBV28
size: -
D: -
DNA: TGTGCCAGCCTCCGGGGGGCTTCTCGCGAGCAGTACTTC
CDR3: CASLRGASREQYF

J: TRBJ2-3
V: TRBV7-3
size: -
D: -
DNA: TGTGCCAGCAGCTTAGGCACCACAGATACGCAGTATTTT
CDR3: CASSLGTTDTQYF

J: TRBJ1-2
V: TRBV4-1
size: -
D: TRBD1
DNA: TGCGCCAGCAGCCAAGACGGGGCCGGGACAGCTAACTATGGCTACACCTTC
CDR3: CASSQDGAGTANYGYTF

J: TRBJ2-6
V: TRBV30
size: once
D: -
DNA: TGTGCCTGGAGTCGGGGATTGGGTACCCACTCTGGGGCCAACGTCCTGACTTTC
CDR3: CAWSRGLGTHSGANVLTF

J: TRBJ1-1
V: TRBV19
size: few
D: -
DNA: TGTGCCAGTAGTATCAGACCTATGAACACTGAAGCTTTCTTT
CDR3: CASSIRPMNTEAFF

J: TRBJ2-5
V: TRBV14
size: -
D: -
DNA: TGTGCCAGCAGCCAAGTAGAGACCCAGTACTTC
CDR3: CASSQVETQYF

J: TRBJ2-5
V: TRBV5-1
size: -
D: TRBD1
DNA: TGCGCCAGCAGCTTGGGTGGGACAGTCGCCGAGACCCAGTACTTC
CDR3: CASSLGGTVAETQYF

J: TRBJ2-3
V: TRBV10-3
size: -
D: -
DNA: TGTGCCATCCGACTAGGGGAAGGCACAGATACGCAGTATTTT
CDR3: CAIRLGEGTDTQYF

J: TRBJ1-4
V: TRBV7-9
size: few
D: TRBD1
DNA: TGTGCCAGCAGCAAGTCCCGGGACAGCGCAACTAATGAAAAACTGTTTTTT
CDR3: CASSKSRDSATNEKLFF

J: TRBJ1-1
V: TRBV7-9
size: -
D: -
DNA: TGTGCCAGTCAGAGGGAGGTCACTGAAGCTTTCTTT
CDR3: CASQREVTEAFF

J: TRBJ1-3
V: TRBV7-2
size: once
D: TRBD1
DNA: TGTGCCAGCAGCACAACAGGGGTCTCTGGAAACACCATATATTTT
CDR3: CASSTTGVSGNTIYF

J: TRBJ1-2
V: TRBV25-1
size: once
D: -
DNA: TGTGCCAGCAGTGAGCAGGGGTACTATGGCTACACCTTC
CDR3: CASSEQGYYGYTF

J: TRBJ1-3
V: TRBV2
size: -
D: -
DNA: TGCGCCAGCAGCCAGACCCCTAGGAACGGAAACACCATATATTTT
CDR3: CASSQTPRNGNTIYF

J: TRBJ2-5
V: TRBV25-1
size: -
D: TRBD1
DNA: TGTGCCAGCAGTGAAGGGGACAGGCGGGGTGAGACCCAGTACTTC
CDR3: CASSEGDRRGETQYF

J: TRBJ1-5
V: TRBV18
size: -
D: -
DNA: TGTGCCAGCTCACCTTCAGGGAGGAATAGCAATCAGCCCCAGCATTTT
CDR3: CASSPSGRNSNQPQHF

J: TRBJ2-2
V: TRBV2
size: -
D: -
DNA: TGTGCCAGCAGGCAGGGGAGCACCGGGGAGCTGTTTTTT
CDR3: CASRQGSTGELFF

J: TRBJ2-2
V: TRBV30
size: -
D: -
DNA: TGTGCCTGGGGCCGGGCCAAACTCAGCCCCGGGGAGCTGTTTTTT
CDR3: CAWGRAKLSPGELFF

J: TRBJ2-7
V: TRBV7-9
size: -
D: -
DNA: TGTGCCAGCAGCCCCCAATTGGCCCCCTACGAGCAGTACTTC
CDR3: CASSPQLAPYEQYF

J: TRBJ1-2
V: TRBV4-1
size: -
D: -
DNA: TGCGCCAGCAGCCAAGATTTAACGGGGGGCTTCTATGGCTACACCTTC
CDR3: CASSQDLTGGFYGYTF

J: TRBJ2-7
V: TRBV2
size: -
D: -
DNA: TGTGCCAGCAACCGGGACAAGGCCTACGAGCAGTACTTC
CDR3: CASNRDKAYEQYF

J: TRBJ1-1
V: TRBV2
size: -
D: -
DNA: TGTGCCAGCAAGGGGCAGAACACTGAAGCTTTCTTT
CDR3: CASKGQNTEAFF

J: TRBJ2-2
V: TRBV30
size: -
D: -
DNA: TGTGCCTGGTTAGGGGGGGCCCAGGCCACCGGGGAGCTGTTTTTT
CDR3: CAWLGGAQATGELFF

J: TRBJ2-3
V: TRBV28
size: -
D: TRBD2
DNA: TGTGCCAGCAGTTCCCCCAGGGGCGGGGGGGCATACACAGATACGCAGTATTTT
CDR3: CASSSPRGGGAYTDTQYF

J: TRBJ1-2
V: TRBV19
size: -
D: -
DNA: TGTGCCAGTAGTATAGTCTTAGGCCAGAACTATGGCTACACCTTC
CDR3: CASSIVLGQNYGYTF

J: TRBJ2-7
V: TRBV10-1
size: once
D: -
DNA: TGCGCCACCTCCCGCGAGATGAATTTCTACGAGCAGTACTTC
CDR3: CATSREMNFYEQYF

J: TRBJ1-5
V: TRBV30
size: few
D: TRBD1
DNA: TGTGCCTGGAGTGGGGACAGGGGGCATCAGCCCCAGCATTTT
CDR3: CAWSGDRGHQPQHF

J: TRBJ1-5
V: TRBV30
size: once
D: -
DNA: TGTGCCTGGAGTGTACTCCCCAGAGGGGAGAATCAGCCCCAGCATTTT
CDR3: CAWSVLPRGENQPQHF

J: TRBJ1-1
V: TRBV7-9
size: few
D: -
DNA: TGTGCCAGCAGCTTAACGGGAGCTTTCTTT
CDR3: CASSLTGAFF

J: TRBJ1-2
V: TRBV28
size: -
D: -
DNA: TGTGCCAGCCGCTCGACGGCTAACTATGGCTACACCTTC
CDR3: CASRSTANYGYTF

J: TRBJ2-7
V: TRBV6-6
size: -
D: TRBD2
DNA: TGTGCCAGCAGCCCCCCGACTAGCGGGGGGAACGAGCAGTACTTC
CDR3: CASSPPTSGGNEQYF

J: TRBJ1-2
V: TRBV7-9
size: -
D: -
DNA: TGTGCCAGCAGCTTAGGGGGGAACTATGGCTACACCTTC
CDR3: CASSLGGNYGYTF

J: TRBJ2-1
V: TRBV6-4
size: -
D: -
DNA: TGTGCCAGCAGTCCGGAGAGCTCCTACAATGAGCAGTTCTTC
CDR3: CASSPESSYNEQFF

J: TRBJ1-3
V: TRBV4-1
size: once
D: -
DNA: TGCGCCAGCAGCCAAGAACAGGGTAGGACATTAATTTCTGGAAACACCATATATTTT
CDR3: CASSQEQGRTLISGNTIYF

J: TRBJ2-1
V: TRBV7-9
size: -
D: -
DNA: TGTGCCAGCAGCCCCGCGGGCCGCAGCTCCTACAATGAGCAGTTCTTC
CDR3: CASSPAGRSSYNEQFF

J: TRBJ2-5
V: TRBV14
size: -
D: -
DNA: TGTGCCAGCAGCCAAGACGGCCGCCCACAAGAGACCCAGTACTTC
CDR3: CASSQDGRPQETQYF

J: TRBJ1-1
V: TRBV5-6
size: -
D: -
DNA: TGTGCCAGCAGCTTCCTAGACAGAGATAACACTGAAGCTTTCTTT
CDR3: CASSFLDRDNTEAFF

J: TRBJ1-6
V: TRBV6-1
size: -
D: -
DNA: TGTGCCAGCAGTGCACAGCGCACCTCCTATAATTCACCCCTCCACTTT
CDR3: CASSAQRTSYNSPLHF